This is a list of T cell receptor beta chains from one sample in a study of shared clonotypes between healthy human individuals. Only in-frame clones appear in the TCRdb table, and some are missing; sequencing was by immunoSEQ multiplex PCR. The sample carries some 660,000 clones, roughly 73% recorded once. What was sequenced was memory CD4+ T cells sorted from blood. Every receptor here comes from a woman aged 30 to 39 in good health. Each CDR3 is given with its conserved first and last residue. D genes are given only for firm matches. Size is stated for part of the rows, as once, few or many counts, or as a class when the clone is expanded.

TRBV27	NA	TRBJ2-7	NA	CASSGGMTPYEQYF	TGTGCCAGCAGCGGAGGTATGACCCCCTACGAGCAGTACTTC
TRBV7-8	NA	TRBJ2-7	NA	CASTASGALYEQYF	TGTGCCAGCACCGCGTCAGGGGCTCTTTACGAGCAGTACTTC
TRBV6-5	NA	TRBJ1-5	many	CASSYWGVQSNQPQHF	TGTGCCAGCAGTTACTGGGGGGTTCAAAGCAATCAGCCCCAGCATTTT
TRBV11-3	TRBD2	TRBJ2-7	NA	CASSSGLAGSEQYF	TGTGCCAGCAGCTCGGGACTAGCAGGCTCCGAGCAGTACTTC
TRBV10-1	TRBD1	TRBJ2-1	NA	CASSEGSGQGGDEQFF	TGCGCCAGCAGTGAGGGGTCGGGACAGGGGGGAGATGAGCAGTTCTTC
TRBV10-2	NA	TRBJ2-1	once	CASLPWGVSNEQFF	TGCGCCAGCCTCCCCTGGGGGGTAAGCAATGAGCAGTTCTTC
TRBV11-3	TRBD2	TRBJ2-1	NA	CASSRLAGGNNEQFF	TGTGCCAGCAGCCGACTAGCGGGAGGGAACAATGAGCAGTTCTTC
TRBV10-1	NA	TRBJ1-1	NA	CASSESSQGTEAFF	TGCGCCAGCAGTGAGTCCTCCCAGGGCACTGAAGCTTTCTTT
TRBV4-1	NA	TRBJ2-2	NA	CASSQGGARTGELFF	TGCGCCAGCAGCCAAGGAGGGGCAAGGACCGGGGAGCTGTTTTTT
TRBV19	NA	TRBJ2-1	once	CASSPRTDYNEQFF	TGTGCCAGTAGTCCGAGGACAGACTACAATGAGCAGTTCTTC